Shown below are 6 T cell receptor beta chains from a single sample sequenced in a study of blood T cell repertoires in COVID-19. Clones were read by immunoSEQ multiplex PCR, and TCRdb kept only the in-frame ones, dropping some. Of 110,000 to 150,000 clones in the sample, 65% to 90% are singletons; the top ten hold roughly 10%. The specimen was peripheral blood. The receptor source for this set is a man aged 55 to 70 with active or convalescent COVID-19.

The rearrangement joins TRBV10-3 to TRBJ1-1; D not resolved. The CDR3 is 13 residues long. Germline V gene data show CDR1 as ENHRY and CDR2 as SYGVKD. V was trimmed by 3 bases and J by 7 bases, leaving 12 bases between them. The CDR3, as DNA: TGTGCCATCAGTGATCCCGACACCTTTGAAGCTTTCTTT. This sequence encodes CAISDPDTFEAFF.

V and J are TRBV18 and TRBJ2-5; 7 bases are shared with TRBD2. The CDR3 sequence is 14 residues long. Germline V gene data show CDR1 as KGHSH and CDR2 as LQKENI. The trim removed 1 base at V and 2 bases at J, leaving 1 base unmatched. CDR3 sequence: CASSPRGGQETQYF. CDR3 coding DNA: TGTGCCAGCTCACCACGGGGGGGGCAAGAGACCCAGTACTTC. The variable domain in full, completed from reference TRBV18 and TRBJ2-5, reads NAGVMQNPRHLVRRRGQEARLRCSPMKGHSHVYWYRQLPEEGLKFMVYLQKENIIDESGMPKERFSAEFPKEGPSILRIQQVVRGDSAAYFCASSPRGGQETQYFGPGTRLLVL.

In its sample, this clone was seen once. The V and J genes are TRBV18 and TRBJ1-2; D is perhaps TRBD1 (6 bases). There are 15 residues in the CDR3. Germline V gene sequence: CDR1 KGHSH, CDR2 LQKENI. The V and J ends lost 3 bases and 6 bases respectively, with 17 bases between them. This CDR3 reads CASSPKTGLSDGYTF. For the CDR3, the DNA is TGTGCCAGCTCACCTAAAACAGGGTTGAGCGATGGCTACACCTTC.

The chain carries TRBV4-1 and TRBJ1-2; 7 bases line up with TRBD1. Trimming removed 1 base from V and 3 bases from J; junction bases left unmatched: 8. The CDR3 is 16 residues long. Germline lookup yields CDR1 MGHRA and CDR2 YSYEKL. The CDR3 nucleotides read TGCGCCAGCAGCCAAGTAGGGGTAGGGGGCGACTATGGCTACACCTTC. Encoded protein: CASSQVGVGGDYGYTF.

The genes are TRBV5-5 and TRBJ2-7; TRBD2 might be the D (6 bases). CDR1 is SGHKS, CDR2 YYEKEE, per germline (reference sequence). The CDR3 extends over 15 amino acids. V lost 0 bases, J lost 4 bases, and 14 bases lay in between. CDR3: CASSLVSGGEYEQYF. Here the CDR3 DNA reads TGTGCCAGCAGCTTGGTTTCCGGGGGTGAATACGAGCAGTACTTC.

This clone was counted a few times. The chain combines TRBV7-2 with TRBJ2-3, with a possible D match to TRBD2 (5 bases). This CDR3 is 14 amino acids long. V lost 0 bases and J 8 bases, leaving 12 bases between the germline ends. CDR1 is SGHTA, CDR2 FQGNSA, per germline. CDR3 sequence reads: CASSLADEGLTQYF. The CDR3, as DNA: TGTGCCAGCAGCTTAGCGGACGAGGGTCTTACGCAGTATTTT.